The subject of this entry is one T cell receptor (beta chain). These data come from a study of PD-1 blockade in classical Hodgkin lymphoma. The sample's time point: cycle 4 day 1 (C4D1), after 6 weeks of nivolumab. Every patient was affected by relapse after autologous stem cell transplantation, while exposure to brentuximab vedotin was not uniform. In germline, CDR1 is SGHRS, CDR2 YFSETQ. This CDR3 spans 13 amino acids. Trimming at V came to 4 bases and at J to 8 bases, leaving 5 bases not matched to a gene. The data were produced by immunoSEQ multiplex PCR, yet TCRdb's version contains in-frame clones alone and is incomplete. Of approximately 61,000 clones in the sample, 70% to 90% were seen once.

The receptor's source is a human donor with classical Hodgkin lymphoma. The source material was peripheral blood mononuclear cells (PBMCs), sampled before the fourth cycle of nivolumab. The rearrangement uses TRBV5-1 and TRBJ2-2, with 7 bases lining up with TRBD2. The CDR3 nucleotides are TGCGCCAGCAGCAAGGGAGGGGCGGGGGAGCTGTTTTTT. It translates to CASSKGGAGELFF.